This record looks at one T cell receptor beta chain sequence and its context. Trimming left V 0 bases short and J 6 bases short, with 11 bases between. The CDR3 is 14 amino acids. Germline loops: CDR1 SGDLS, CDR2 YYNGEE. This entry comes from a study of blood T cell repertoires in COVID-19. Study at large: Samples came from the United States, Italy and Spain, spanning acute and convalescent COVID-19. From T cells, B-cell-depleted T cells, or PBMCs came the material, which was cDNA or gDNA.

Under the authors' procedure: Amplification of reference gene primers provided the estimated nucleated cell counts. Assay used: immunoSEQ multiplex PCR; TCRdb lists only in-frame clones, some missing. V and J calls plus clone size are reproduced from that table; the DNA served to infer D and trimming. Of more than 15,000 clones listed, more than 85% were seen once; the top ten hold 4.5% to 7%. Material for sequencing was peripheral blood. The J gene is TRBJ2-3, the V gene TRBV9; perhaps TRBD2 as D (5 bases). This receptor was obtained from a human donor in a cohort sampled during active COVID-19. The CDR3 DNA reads TGTGCCAGCAGCGTAGTAGATAGCGTCGATACGCAGTATTTT. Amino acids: CASSVVDSVDTQYF.